This record looks at one T cell receptor beta chain sequence and its context. The sample originates from a study of blood T cell repertoires in COVID-19. Study at large: The origin of the acute and convalescent COVID-19 samples was the United States, Italy and Spain.

Clones were read by immunoSEQ multiplex PCR, and TCRdb kept only the in-frame ones, dropping some. This table holds some 220,000 clones, more than 80% found once. Germline loops: CDR1 MNHEY, CDR2 SMNVEV (reference sequence). V gave up 6 bases and J gave up 5 bases, with 19 bases separating them. This CDR3 region has 15 residues. Enrolled during active infection, Seattle patients were then followed longitudinally. The sample was peripheral blood. This chain links TRBV27 with TRBJ2-5; tentatively, D is TRBD1 (6 bases). This receptor was taken from a woman aged 25-40 years with COVID-19, enrolled during active disease. This CDR3 reads CASRVVGGFGETQYF. CDR3 DNA sequence: TGTGCCAGCAGAGTTGTAGGGGGTTTCGGGGAGACCCAGTACTTC.